This passage covers 21 T cell receptor beta chains from one sample sequenced in a study of tumor and adjacent non-tumor tissue in lung cancer. Three rounds of nested PCR, following a modified ARM-PCR protocol, produced the TCRbeta library. Each CDR3 protein is one row after TCRdb ran MiXCR on the multiplex PCR reads. The table shows tens of thousands of distinct CDR3 sequences, with roughly 70% occurring only once. No cell sorting was done before RNA was extracted from the tissue. The normal lung tissue was taken more than 3 cm from the tumor edge. Sequencing input: distant non-tumor lung tissue. The receptor set was obtained from a woman in her forties or fifties with non-small cell lung cancer.

With regard to this clonotype: A much larger clone sits a single nucleotide away, making a read error possible. The CDR3 protein is CASSSSQGWGYF. The CDR3 bases are TGTGCCAGCAGTTCGTCACAGGGCTGGGGGTACTTC. This sequence joins TRBV12-3 or TRBV12-4 and TRBJ2-7; D is possibly TRBD1 (6 bases). This CDR3 has 12 residues. The V and J ends lost 4 bases and 12 bases respectively, with 16 bases between them.

This clonotype came up many times. The chain uses TRBV4-1 and TRBJ2-1, with D hard to call. Germline V gene data show CDR1 as MGHRA and CDR2 as YSYEKL. This CDR3 comprises 16 residues. Trimming took off 3 bases at V and 4 bases at J, with 16 bases between the two ends. The CDR3 nucleotides are TGCGCCAGCAGCCAGGATCGTGGTTGGCTTTACAATGAGCAGTTCTTC. It translates to CASSQDRGWLYNEQFF.

Of note for this clonotype: The germline gene is not matched at one end of the junction; a read error may be the cause. The V gene is TRBV11-3, the J gene TRBJ2-3; D might be TRBD1 (5 bases). The V gene's germline CDR1 is SGHNT and CDR2 YENEEA. The CDR3 totals 13 residues. The CDR3 DNA is TGTACCAGCAGCATCAGGGATACAGATACGCAGTATTTT. Its translation is CTSSIRDTDTQYF.

Worth noting for this clonotype: A much larger clone differs by one base, so this may be a read error. The chain carries TRBV29-1 and TRBJ2-7, with no clear D. Germline V CDR1 and CDR2: SQVTM, ANQGSEA. V lost 5 bases and J 7 bases, leaving 12 bases between the germline ends. This CDR3 has 11 amino acids. The CDR3 here is CSVTSPQEQYF. The CDR3 DNA sequence: TGCAGCGTTACCAGCCCGCAGGAGCAGTACTTC.

The chain has TRBV29-1 and TRBJ2-3; D unclear. V lost 8 bases and J lost 1, with 10 bases in between. Germline V gives CDR1 SQVTM, CDR2 ANQGSEA. The CDR3 length is 12 residues. This chain's CDR3 is CSTGHGTDTQYF. The CDR3 nucleotides are TGCAGCACGGGTCATGGCACAGATACGCAGTATTTT.

In the case of this clonotype: The junction shows a germline mismatch at one end, possibly a read error. The gene calls are TRBV11-2 and TRBJ2-2; D assignment may be TRBD1 or TRBD2 (5 bases each). CDR3 length: 17 residues. Germline values: CDR1 SGHAT, CDR2 FQNNGV. The CDR3 DNA reads TGTGCCAGAAGCTTTGGGGGTAGCAGAATCTCCACCGGGGAGTTGTTTTTT. Amino acid sequence: CARSFGGSRISTGELFF.

Details on this clonotype: A much larger clonotype is one base distant, so this may be a read error. The chain carries TRBV5-4 and TRBJ2-7; D remains unclear. CDR3 length: 14 residues. Trimming removed 3 bases from V and 4 bases from J, with 14 bases in between. Germline V gene sequence: CDR1 SGHNT, CDR2 YYREEE (reference sequence). CDR3 bases: TGTGCCAGCAGCTCCGGTGGAGAAAAATACGAGCAGTACTTC. Encoded protein: CASSSGGEKYEQYF.

A remark on this clonotype: Germline and junction disagree at one end, which may indicate a read error. The chain joins TRBV11-2 to TRBJ1-1; D gene uncertain. Germline CDR1 and CDR2: SGHAT and FQNNGV. This CDR3 is 14 amino acids long. CDR3 nucleotide sequence: TGTGCCAGCGGCTTCGCGGTAAAGAACACTGAAACTTTCTTT. Translation gives CASGFAVKNTETFF.

This clonotype was seen a handful of times. A much larger clone sits a single nucleotide away, making a read error possible. The gene calls are TRBV29-1 and TRBJ2-7; D may be TRBD1 (6 bases). CDR1 and CDR2 from the germline V gene are SQVTM and ANQGSEA. The V gene lost 7 bases and the J gene lost 3 bases, with 16 bases spanning the gap. This CDR3 has 13 amino acids. The CDR3 loop is CSAGPPDSYEQYF. The CDR3 region has the DNA TGCAGCGCTGGACCCCCGGACAGCTACGAGCAGTACTTC.

Remarks on this clonotype: This may be a read error: a much more frequent sequence differs by one nucleotide. The chain joins TRBV5-6 to TRBJ2-7; unclear D gene. Trimming took off 2 bases at V and 10 bases at J, with 13 bases between the two ends. This CDR3 has 12 amino acids. Germline V gene lookup returns CDR1 SGHDT and CDR2 YYEEEE. CDR3 protein: CASSLPMGDQYF. CDR3 sequence (DNA): TGTGCCAGCAGCTTACCCATGGGCGATCAGTACTTC.

On this clonotype itself: Mismatch with germline at one junction end may stem from a read error. V and J are TRBV14 and TRBJ2-4; 12 nucleotides align to TRBD2. Germline CDR1 is SGHDN and CDR2 is FVKESK. CDR3 length: 16 residues. CDR3 DNA: TGTGCCAGCAGCCCCGGGACTAGCGGGTCCAAAAACATTAAGTACTTC. Encoded protein: CASSPGTSGSKNIKYF.

On this clonotype: An end of the junction differs from the germline gene, which may be a read error. This rearrangement joins TRBV6-6 to TRBJ2-7; no definite D call. The CDR3 runs 17 residues. CDR1 and CDR2 from the germline V gene are MNHNY and SVGAGI (reference sequence). DNA for the CDR3: TGTGTCAGCAGTTACCTTGGGGATAGGTTGAGCTCCTACGAGCAGTACTTC. Its protein product is CVSSYLGDRLSSYEQYF.

Points on this clonotype: Being one base from a much bigger clone, this may be a read error. The chain carries TRBV12-3 or TRBV12-4 and TRBJ2-6; perhaps TRBD2 as D (6 bases). This CDR3 is built from 16 residues. In nucleotides, the CDR3 is TGTGCCAGCAGTCTACGGCGGGGCTCTGGGGTCAACGTCCTGACTTTC. Its translation: CASSLRRGSGVNVLTF.

As to this clonotype: The missing conserved phenylalanine or tryptophan at the end of this CDR3 makes a read error likely. No DNA is shown, since the ends of the CDR3 on it are uncertain; the CDR3 is the one TCRdb lists. This chain joins TRBV4-1 and TRBJ1-1; TRBD1, the D gene given by the table, was not confirmed from the DNA. The CDR3 has 16 amino acids, counting both end residues. Germline V gene lookup returns CDR1 MGHRA and CDR2 YSYEKL. The CDR3 spells CASSQDRYRANTEVFL.

This clonotype was counted at least ten times. The chain has TRBV5-1 and TRBJ2-1, with 9 bases aligning to TRBD2. V was clipped by 6 bases and J by 5 bases; unmatched bases: 6. The CDR3 length is 14 residues. Germline CDR1 is SGHRS and CDR2 is YFSETQ. As DNA, the CDR3 is TGCGCCAGCATGGGACTAGCCTCTGACAATGAGCAGTTCTTC. Protein product: CASMGLASDNEQFF.

This clonotype rates as medium-sized. The gene calls are TRBV29-1 and TRBJ2-1, with D maybe TRBD1 (5 bases). Germline values: CDR1 SQVTM, CDR2 ANQGSEA. The V and J ends lost 7 bases and 7 bases respectively, with 5 bases between them. This CDR3 contains 9 residues. The CDR3 spells CSEGNEQFF. CDR3 nucleotide sequence: TGCAGCGAGGGGAATGAGCAGTTCTTC.

This clonotype is a singleton in its sample. The junction shows a germline mismatch at one end, possibly a read error. V is TRBV20-1 and J is TRBJ2-5; weak D call: TRBD1 (6 bases). The CDR3 sequence is 14 residues long. CDR1 is DFQATT, CDR2 SNEGSKA, per germline (reference sequence). CDR3 region: CSAKEATGQETQYF. The DNA for the CDR3 is TGCAGTGCTAAAGAGGCGACAGGTCAAGAGACTCAGTACTTC.

Note on this clonotype: Germline is not matched at one junction end, which may reflect a read error. V is TRBV6-5 and J is TRBJ1-1, with D possibly matching TRBD1 (5 bases). Germline V gives CDR1 MNHEY, CDR2 SVGAGI. The CDR3 sequence is 12 residues long. The CDR3 nucleotides are TGTGCCAGCAGCGACAGTAACACGGAAGCTTTCTTT. Translation: CASSDSNTEAFF.

Remarks on this clonotype: A read error may produce the germline difference seen at one junction end. The V call is TRBV11-3, the J call TRBJ2-1, with D uncertain. This CDR3 has 16 residues. CDR1 and CDR2 (germline): SGHNT, YENEEA. CDR3 bases: TGTGTCAGCAGCTTAGACGGTCGGATAGGCGGCAATGAGCAGTTCTTC. Protein: CVSSLDGRIGGNEQFF.

The rearrangement uses TRBV5-1 and TRBJ2-5, with D maybe TRBD2 (7 bases). The germline gives CDR1 SGHRS, CDR2 YFSETQ. The CDR3 length is 14 residues. With 7 bases removed from V and 4 bases from J, the gap between germline ends came to 17 bases. CDR3 protein: CASELGGAGETQYF. For the CDR3, the DNA is TGCGCCAGCGAGTTAGGGGGGGCTGGAGAGACCCAGTACTTC.

The gene calls are TRBV11-2 and TRBJ2-3; D remains unclear. Per germline, CDR1 SGHAT and CDR2 FQNNGV. This CDR3 comprises 15 residues. The ends were cut back, 7 bases at V and 0 bases at J, with 14 bases in the middle. In nucleotides, the CDR3 is TGTGCCAGCAACTCCGCTTCGGCTAGCACAGATACGCAGTATTTT. The encoded protein is CASNSASASTDTQYF.